The T cell receptor beta chain described here comes from a study of cytomegalovirus exposure and HLA in healthy donors. The CDR3 runs 13 residues. V was pared by 7 bases and J by 12 bases, with 15 bases of the junction left unmatched. Looked up from germline, CDR1 is SNHLY and CDR2 is FYNNEI. Researchers ran the PCR with 60 Vbeta and 13 Jbeta primers. The table came from immunoSEQ multiplex PCR; TCRdb's copy has only in-frame clones and leaves some out. The table records under 150,000 clones, 70% to 85% of them present only once. The TCR originated in a boy younger than 10 in good health and CMV-seronegative. The rearrangement uses TRBV2 and TRBJ2-7, with 7 bases identical to TRBD2. Sequenced material: PBMCs. CDR3 protein: CASTPQTSLLSYV. The CDR3 bases are TGTGCCAGCACCCCCCAGACTAGCCTTTTATCGTACGTC.